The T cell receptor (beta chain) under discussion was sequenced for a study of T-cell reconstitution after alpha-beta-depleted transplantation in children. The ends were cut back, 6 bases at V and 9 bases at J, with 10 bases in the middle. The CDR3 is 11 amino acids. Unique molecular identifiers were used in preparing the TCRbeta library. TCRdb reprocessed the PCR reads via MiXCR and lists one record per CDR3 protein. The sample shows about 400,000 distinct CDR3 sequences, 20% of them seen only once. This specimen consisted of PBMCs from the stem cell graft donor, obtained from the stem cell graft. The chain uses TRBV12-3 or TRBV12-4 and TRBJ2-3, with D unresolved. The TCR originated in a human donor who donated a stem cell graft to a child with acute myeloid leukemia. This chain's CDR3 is CASSRGVTQYF. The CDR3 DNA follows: TGTGCCAGCAGCCGAGGAGTCACGCAGTATTTT.